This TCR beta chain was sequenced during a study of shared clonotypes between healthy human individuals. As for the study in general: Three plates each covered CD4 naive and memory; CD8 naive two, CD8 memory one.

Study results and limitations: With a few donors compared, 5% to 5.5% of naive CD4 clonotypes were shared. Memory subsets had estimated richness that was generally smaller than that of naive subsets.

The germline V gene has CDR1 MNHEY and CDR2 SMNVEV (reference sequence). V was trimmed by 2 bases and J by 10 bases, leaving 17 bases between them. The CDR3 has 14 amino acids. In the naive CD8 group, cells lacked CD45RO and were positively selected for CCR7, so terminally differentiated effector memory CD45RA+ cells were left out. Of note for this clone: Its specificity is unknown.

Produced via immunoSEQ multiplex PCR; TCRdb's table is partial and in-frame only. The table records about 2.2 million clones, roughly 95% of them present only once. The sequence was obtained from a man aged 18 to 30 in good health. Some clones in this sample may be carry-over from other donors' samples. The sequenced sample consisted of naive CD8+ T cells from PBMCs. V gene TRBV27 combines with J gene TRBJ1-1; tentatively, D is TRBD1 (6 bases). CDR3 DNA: TGTGCCAGCAGTTTAGACCCGGGGGGCGGGGTAGCTTTCTTT. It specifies CASSLDPGGGVAFF.